This T cell receptor (beta chain) was captured by sequencing in a study of blood T cells in healthy people across ages. Whole-study results and caveats: Naive CD4+ cells and diversity were both higher in long-lived donors than in aged donors.

This clonotype was detected a few times. Its target is unknown. This CDR3 region has 16 residues. Deletions cut 2 bases from V and 10 bases from J, with 21 bases between. Germline-derived CDR1 and CDR2 are MNHEY and SVGEGT. A second PCR, run for about 7 to 11 cycles, used a sample-barcoded 5' primer plus a J-beta primer mix. MiXCR was run by TCRdb on the 5' RACE reads, yielding one entry per CDR3 protein. The sample has around 1,500,000 distinct CDR3 sequences; 28% are singletons. This TCR was recovered from a woman aged 25 to 39 in good health. Specimen: blood. The chain joins TRBV6-2 or TRBV6-3 to TRBJ2-1; D might be TRBD1 or TRBD2, each matching 5 bases. The CDR3 region has the DNA TGTGCCAGCAGTTACCCACGTGGGACGGCAAACTACGAGCAGTTCTTC. Protein: CASSYPRGTANYEQFF.